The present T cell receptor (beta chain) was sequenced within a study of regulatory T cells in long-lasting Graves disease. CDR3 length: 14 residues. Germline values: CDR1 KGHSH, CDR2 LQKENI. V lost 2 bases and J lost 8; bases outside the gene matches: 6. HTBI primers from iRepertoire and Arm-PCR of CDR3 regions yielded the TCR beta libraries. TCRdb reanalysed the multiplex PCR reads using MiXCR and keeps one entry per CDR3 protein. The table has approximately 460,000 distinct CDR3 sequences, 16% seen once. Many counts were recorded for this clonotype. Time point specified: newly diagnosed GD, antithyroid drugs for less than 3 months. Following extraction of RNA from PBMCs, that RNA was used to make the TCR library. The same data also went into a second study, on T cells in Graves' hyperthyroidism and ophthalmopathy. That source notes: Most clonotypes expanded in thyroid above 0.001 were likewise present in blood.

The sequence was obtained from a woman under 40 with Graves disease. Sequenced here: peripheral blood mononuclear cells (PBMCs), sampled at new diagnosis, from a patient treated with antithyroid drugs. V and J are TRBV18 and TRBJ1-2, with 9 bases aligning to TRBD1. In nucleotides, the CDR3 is TGTGCCAGCTCACCAGGGACAGGGTTCGGAGGCTACACCTTC. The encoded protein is CASSPGTGFGGYTF.